This T cell receptor beta chain was sequenced in a study of T cell responses to AZD1222 COVID-19 vaccine. Study context: Second-dose timings of about 4 or about 12 weeks were pooled.

TCRdb keeps only in-frame clones here, not all; method: immunoSEQ multiplex PCR. The sample carries about 94,000 clones, about 88% recorded once. CDR3 length equals 13 residues. Germline CDR1 and CDR2: LNHDA and SQIVND (reference sequence). V lost 7 bases, J lost 0 bases, and 9 bases lay in between. In its sample, this clone was seen once. The chain is built from TRBV19 and TRBJ2-5; TRBD1 is a possible D gene (5 bases). The material was peripheral blood, obtained on day 0 of AZD1222 vaccination. The sequence derives from an adult in good health. CDR3 sequence: CASTPGNQETQYF. The CDR3, as DNA: TGTGCCAGTACCCCAGGGAACCAAGAGACCCAGTACTTC.